By sample fraction, the clone carrying this T cell receptor (beta chain) is medium-sized. These data originate in a study of HIV-infected patients and healthy controls. The CDR3 extends over 15 amino acids. Germline-derived CDR1 and CDR2 are MNHEY and SMNVEV (reference sequence). The trim removed 6 bases at V and 2 bases at J, leaving 8 bases unmatched. All unsorted peripheral T cells were captured because whole blood was used without fractionation. 450 to 600 ng RNA was reverse transcribed with alpha and beta constant-region primers. Each of the alpha and beta chains got its own library through chain-specific third strand synthesis with indices. One primer pair amplified all rearrangements per chain; each cDNA got molecular barcodes. TCRdb recomputed calls from the 5' RACE reads with MiXCR, one row per CDR3 protein. The table lists over 10,000 distinct CDR3 sequences, roughly 10% of them singletons.

Sequenced: blood. J is TRBJ2-3 and V is TRBV27, with TRBD1 identical over 7 bases. The clonotype was recovered from an adult in good health. The CDR3 DNA is TGTGCCAGCAGACAGGGGCGACTCATCACAGATACGCAGTATTTT. Its protein is CASRQGRLITDTQYF.